The 22 T cell receptor beta chains below all came from one sample that was sequenced in a study of response to subunit inactivated influenza vaccine. One entry per CDR3 protein results from TCRdb running MiXCR on the RT-PCR reads. The sample lists under 950,000 distinct CDR3 sequences; roughly 20% were seen once. Sequencing used PBMCs from blood, obtained 4 to 6 days after vaccination. The source of these receptors is a man between 45 and 60 years old who received an inactivated influenza vaccine.

This clonotype was seen a few times. This chain links TRBV4-3 with TRBJ1-1; D gene unclear. CDR1 is LGHNA and CDR2 is YSLEER in the germline V gene. V was cut by 1 base and J by 6 bases, with 12 bases left in between. The CDR3 sequence is 14 residues long. The CDR3 sequence is CASSQGLIVAEAFF. CDR3 nucleotide sequence: TGCGCCAGCAGCCAAGGGCTCATAGTTGCTGAAGCTTTCTTT.

The chain employs TRBV5-1 and TRBJ1-5, with D perhaps matching TRBD1 (6 bases). V shed 0 bases and J shed 7 bases, with 14 bases lying between them. This CDR3 has 15 amino acids. From germline, CDR1 is SGHRS and CDR2 YFSETQ. The CDR3 DNA is TGCGCCAGCAGCTTGGAGGCAGGGGATGGCCAGCCCCAGCATTTT. Translating gives CASSLEAGDGQPQHF.

The sample holds a few counts of this clonotype. V usage is TRBV18 and J usage is TRBJ1-2; 9 bases line up with TRBD1. Germline V lookup: CDR1 KGHSH, CDR2 LQKENI. V lost 2 bases and J lost 5; bases outside the gene matches: 3. The CDR3 consists of 14 residues. DNA for the CDR3: TGTGCCAGCTCACCAAGGACAGGGGATTATGGCTACACCTTC. Its protein product is CASSPRTGDYGYTF.

This clonotype was counted between two and nine times. V and J are TRBV20-1 and TRBJ2-1; 8 nucleotides line up with TRBD1. The CDR3 totals 14 residues. Germline lookup yields CDR1 DFQATT and CDR2 SNEGSKA (reference sequence). The junction had 7 bases not matched to a gene; V was cut back by 6 bases and J by 3 bases. CDR3 nucleotides: TGCAGTGCCGATGGACAGGGTCTCTACAATGAGCAGTTCTTC. Encoded protein: CSADGQGLYNEQFF.

The sample holds a few counts of this clonotype. V and J are TRBV7-2 and TRBJ2-4; TRBD2 is a possible D gene (5 bases). This CDR3 region has 15 residues. V lost 1 base, J lost 6 bases, and 13 bases lay in between. The germline V gene has CDR1 SGHTA and CDR2 FQGNSA. CDR3 bases: TGTGCCAGCAGCTTAGTGTGGGAGAACCTAAACATTCAGTACTTC. Amino acid sequence: CASSLVWENLNIQYF.

The chain combines TRBV20-1 with TRBJ2-7; possibly TRBD1 for D (5 bases). Germline loops: CDR1 DFQATT, CDR2 SNEGSKA (reference sequence). CDR3 length: 12 amino acids. The V and J ends lost 5 bases and 1 base respectively, with 9 bases between them. This CDR3 is CSAETESYEQYF. The CDR3 DNA follows: TGCAGTGCTGAGACAGAATCCTACGAGCAGTACTTC.

This rearrangement joins TRBV20-1 to TRBJ2-1; D not resolved. V lost 3 bases, J lost 8 bases, and 8 bases lay in between. Germline assignment: CDR1 DFQATT and CDR2 SNEGSKA (reference sequence). The CDR3 extends over 11 amino acids. CDR3 DNA sequence: TGCAGTGCTAGGGCTTTCGATGAGCAGTTCTTC. Its protein is CSARAFDEQFF.

The sample holds a few counts of this clonotype. The chain recombines TRBV7-6 with TRBJ2-2, with D possibly being TRBD1 (5 bases). Per the germline V gene, CDR1 is SGHVS and CDR2 is FNYEAQ. The V and J ends lost 0 bases and 5 bases respectively, with 13 bases between them. CDR3 length equals 16 residues. DNA for the CDR3: TGTGCCAGCAGCTTAGCGGGCCAGGGTTTGACCGGGGAGCTGTTTTTT. Residues: CASSLAGQGLTGELFF.

This clonotype appeared a few times. This chain links TRBV29-1 with TRBJ2-5, with a possible D match to TRBD1 (6 bases). V was pared by 3 bases and J by 0 bases, with 8 bases between. Germline V lookup: CDR1 SQVTM, CDR2 ANQGSEA. The CDR3 is 13 residues long. CDR3 amino acids: CSVEDRDQETQYF. The CDR3, as DNA: TGCAGCGTTGAGGACAGAGACCAAGAGACCCAGTACTTC.

This clonotype was counted a few times. The chain recombines TRBV20-1 with TRBJ1-4; 11 nucleotides match TRBD1. The CDR3 loop spans 18 amino acids. Germline CDR1 is DFQATT and CDR2 is SNEGSKA (reference sequence). The ends lost 3 bases at V and 6 bases at J; junction bases unmatched: 15. The CDR3 here is CSASVPGQGVSGDEKLFF. In nucleotides, the CDR3 is TGCAGTGCTAGCGTACCGGGACAGGGGGTATCGGGTGATGAAAAACTGTTTTTT.

V gene TRBV20-1 combines with J gene TRBJ2-7, with D hard to call. The CDR3 has 14 amino acids. Germline CDR1 and CDR2: DFQATT and SNEGSKA (reference sequence). V was shortened by 3 bases and J by 0 bases, with 12 bases between the two germline ends. CDR3: CSASRTANSYEQYF. In DNA, the CDR3 is TGCAGTGCTAGTAGGACGGCTAACTCCTACGAGCAGTACTTC.

The chain combines TRBV9 with TRBJ2-3; TRBD2 is a possible D gene (6 bases). The CDR3 is 16 residues long. Germline V gene data show CDR1 as SGDLS and CDR2 as YYNGEE. V lost 4 bases and J lost 3, with 18 bases in between. The CDR3 is CASSPSGVRATDTQYF. CDR3 DNA: TGTGCCAGCAGCCCCTCGGGGGTCAGGGCAACAGATACGCAGTATTTT.

The chain is built from TRBV6-2 or TRBV6-3 and TRBJ2-7; TRBD1 matches at 8 bases. Germline CDR1 MNHEY, CDR2 SVGEGT. The CDR3 sequence is 11 residues long. With 9 bases clipped from V and 9 bases from J, the junction kept 7 bases outside the gene matches. CDR3 nucleotides: TGTGCCAGTGGACAGGGAAGGGGGCAGTACTTC. Translation: CASGQGRGQYF.

This clonotype was recorded many times. This chain joins TRBV7-9 and TRBJ1-1; D is ambiguous. This CDR3 has 14 amino acids. Germline loops: CDR1 SEHNR, CDR2 FQNEAQ (reference sequence). Between the trimmed V and J ends, which lost 1 base and 2 bases, there was a span of 8 bases. In DNA form, the CDR3 reads TGTGCCAGCAGCTTAGGGCAGATTAACACTGAAGCTTTCTTT. This encodes CASSLGQINTEAFF.

V usage is TRBV30 and J usage is TRBJ1-1; D is ambiguous. The CDR3 has 14 residues. The germline V gene has CDR1 GTSNPN and CDR2 SVGIG (reference sequence). Trimming took off 5 bases at V and 0 bases at J, with 13 bases between the two ends. The CDR3 region has the DNA TGTGCCTGGGATATCGGTCATGTGAACACTGAAGCTTTCTTT. It encodes CAWDIGHVNTEAFF.

This clonotype was counted only a few times. The chain employs TRBV6-1 and TRBJ2-4; 8 nucleotides match TRBD1. The CDR3 has 15 amino acids. The germline CDR1 and CDR2 sequences are MNHNS and SASEGT. J was trimmed by 3 bases and V by 5 bases; bases with no gene match: 6. CDR3 region: CASSQGQGGKNIQYF. The DNA for the CDR3 is TGTGCCAGCAGTCAAGGACAGGGCGGCAAAAACATTCAGTACTTC.

This clonotype was picked up a small number of times. The rearrangement joins TRBV4-1 to TRBJ2-3; D not certain. Trimming removed 0 bases at V and 2 bases at J, with 6 bases between. The germline gives CDR1 MGHRA, CDR2 YSYEKL. The CDR3 covers 14 residues. CDR3 bases: TGCGCCAGCAGCCAAGATCGAAACACAGATACGCAGTATTTT. The encoded protein is CASSQDRNTDTQYF.

The sample holds many counts of this clonotype. V and J are TRBV12-3 or TRBV12-4 and TRBJ1-1; TRBD1 aligns across 8 bases. V shed 6 bases and J 4 bases; nucleotides not matched to a gene: 7. This CDR3 has 14 residues. The CDR3 nucleotides read TGTGCCAGCAGCCCAGGGGGCATGGTCACTGAAGCTTTCTTT. Translation: CASSPGGMVTEAFF.

This clonotype was recorded only once. The gene calls are TRBV10-3 and TRBJ1-1; D ambiguous. V lost 6 bases and J 3 bases, leaving 11 bases between the germline ends. The germline V gene has CDR1 ENHRY and CDR2 SYGVKD. The CDR3 totals 13 residues. The CDR3 nucleotides read TGTGCCATCAGAGAGGGCCCGCACACTGAAGCTTTCTTT. Translation gives CAIREGPHTEAFF.

The chain is built from TRBV6-2 or TRBV6-3 and TRBJ2-1; D perhaps matches TRBD1 (6 bases). The CDR3 runs 14 residues. V was cut by 2 bases and J by 6 bases, with 11 bases left in between. Per germline, CDR1 MNHEY and CDR2 SVGEGT. The CDR3 sequence is CASSYDSGVNEQFF. The CDR3 bases are TGTGCCAGCAGTTACGATTCAGGGGTCAATGAGCAGTTCTTC.

The V call is TRBV7-9, the J call TRBJ1-2; 9 bases are a match to TRBD1. V was clipped by 5 bases and J by 7 bases; unmatched bases: 11. The CDR3 spans 15 residues. From germline, CDR1 is SEHNR and CDR2 FQNEAQ (reference sequence). For the CDR3, the DNA is TGTGCCAGCAGCCCAAGGACAGGGGCCAGTGGTGGCTACACCTTC. Amino acid sequence: CASSPRTGASGGYTF. Full variable domain (rest looked up from reference TRBV7-9 and TRBJ1-2): DTGVSQNPRHKITKRGQNVTFRCDPISEHNRLYWYRQTLGQGPEFLTYFQNEAQLEKSRLLSDRFSAERPKGSFSTLEIQRTEQGDSAMYLCASSPRTGASGGYTFGSGTRLTVV.

V and J are TRBV12-3 or TRBV12-4 and TRBJ2-7; weak D call: TRBD2 (6 bases). Trimming pared 5 bases from V and 5 bases from J, leaving 19 bases between. The CDR3 has 15 amino acids. The CDR3 nucleotides are TGTGCCAGCAGTCCCTTGGGGACTGGTGGAAACGAGCAGTACTTC. It specifies CASSPLGTGGNEQYF.